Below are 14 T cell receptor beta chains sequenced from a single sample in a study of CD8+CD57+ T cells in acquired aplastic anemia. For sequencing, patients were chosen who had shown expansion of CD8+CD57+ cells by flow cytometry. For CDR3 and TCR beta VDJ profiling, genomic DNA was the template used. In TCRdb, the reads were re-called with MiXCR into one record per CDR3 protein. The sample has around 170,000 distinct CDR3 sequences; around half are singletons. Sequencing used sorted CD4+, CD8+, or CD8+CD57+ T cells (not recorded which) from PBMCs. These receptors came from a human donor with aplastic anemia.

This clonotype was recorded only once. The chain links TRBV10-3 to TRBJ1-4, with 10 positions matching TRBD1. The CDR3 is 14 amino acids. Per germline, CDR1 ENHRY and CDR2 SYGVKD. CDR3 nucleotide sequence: TGTACCACCTCTCTTGACAGGGGGCGAGAGAAACTGTTTTTT. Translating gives CTTSLDRGREKLFF.

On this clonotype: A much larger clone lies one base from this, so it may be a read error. The CDR3 is CASRQGYQETRYF. The CDR3, as DNA: TGCGCCAGCAGACAGGGGTACCAAGAGACCCGGTACTTC. The J gene is TRBJ2-5, the V gene TRBV5-1; TRBD1 matches at 7 bases. Germline V gene data show CDR1 as SGHRS and CDR2 as YFSETQ. This CDR3 has 13 residues.

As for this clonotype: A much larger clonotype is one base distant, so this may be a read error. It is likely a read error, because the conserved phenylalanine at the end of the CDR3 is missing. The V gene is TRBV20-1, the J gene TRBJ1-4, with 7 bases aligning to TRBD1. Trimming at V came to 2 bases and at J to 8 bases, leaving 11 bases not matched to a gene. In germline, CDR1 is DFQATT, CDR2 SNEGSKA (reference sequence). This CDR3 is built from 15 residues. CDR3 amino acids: CSARILRDRGEKLFS. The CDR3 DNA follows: TGCAGTGCTAGAATCCTCCGGGACAGAGGGGAAAAACTGTTTTCT.

The CDR3, as DNA: TGCAGCAGTGTGGGAGACAGGGGGAGGTTGAGCAATCAGCCCCAGCATTTT. Translated, it gives CSSVGDRGRLSNQPQHF. This chain joins TRBV29-1 and TRBJ1-5; 9 bases are shared with TRBD1. Germline CDR1 and CDR2: SQVTM and ANQGSEA. The junction had 15 bases not matched to a gene; V was cut back by 8 bases and J by 1 base. This CDR3 has 17 residues.

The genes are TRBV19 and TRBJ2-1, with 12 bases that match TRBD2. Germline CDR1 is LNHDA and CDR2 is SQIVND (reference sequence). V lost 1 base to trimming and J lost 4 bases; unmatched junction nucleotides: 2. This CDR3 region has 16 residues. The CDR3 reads CASSIVGTSGYNEQFF. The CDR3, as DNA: TGTGCCAGTAGTATAGTAGGGACTAGCGGGTACAATGAGCAGTTCTTC.

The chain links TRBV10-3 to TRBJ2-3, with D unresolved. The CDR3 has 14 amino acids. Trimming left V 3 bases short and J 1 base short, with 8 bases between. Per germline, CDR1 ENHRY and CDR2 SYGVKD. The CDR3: CAISESTGTDTQYF. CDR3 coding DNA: TGTGCCATCAGTGAAAGTACTGGCACAGATACGCAGTATTTT.

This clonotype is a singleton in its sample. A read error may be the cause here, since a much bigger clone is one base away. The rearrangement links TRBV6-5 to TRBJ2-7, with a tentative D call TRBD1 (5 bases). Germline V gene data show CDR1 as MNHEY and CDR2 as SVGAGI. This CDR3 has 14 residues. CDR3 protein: CASSWGRSSYEQHF. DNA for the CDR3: TGTGCCAGCAGTTGGGGCCGAAGCTCCTACGAGCAGCACTTC.

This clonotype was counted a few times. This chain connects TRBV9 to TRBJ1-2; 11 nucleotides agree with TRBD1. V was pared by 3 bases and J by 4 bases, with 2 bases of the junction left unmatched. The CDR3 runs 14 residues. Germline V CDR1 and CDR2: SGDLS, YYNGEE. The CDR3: CASSAGTGGYGYTF. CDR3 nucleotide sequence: TGTGCCAGCAGCGCCGGGACAGGGGGCTATGGCTACACCTTC.

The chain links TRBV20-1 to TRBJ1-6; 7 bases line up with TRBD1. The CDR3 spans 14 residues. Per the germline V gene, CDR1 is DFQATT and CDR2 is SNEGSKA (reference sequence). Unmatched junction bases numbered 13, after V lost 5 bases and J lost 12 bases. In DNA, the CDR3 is TGCAGTGCTCCCCGGGACAGAATCGATTTACCCCTCCACTTT. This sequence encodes CSAPRDRIDLPLHF.

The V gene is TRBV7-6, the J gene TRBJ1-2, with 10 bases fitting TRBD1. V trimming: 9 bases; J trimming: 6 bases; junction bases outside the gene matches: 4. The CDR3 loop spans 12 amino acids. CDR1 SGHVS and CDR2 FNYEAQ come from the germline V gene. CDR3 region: CARDRGKDGYTF. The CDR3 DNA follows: TGTGCCAGGGACAGGGGGAAGGATGGCTACACCTTC.

CDR3: CASSLPGREVGQYF. The CDR3 bases are TGTGCCAGCAGCCTCCCGGGACGGGAGGTGGGACAGTACTTC. V is TRBV9 and J is TRBJ2-5, with 7 bases that match TRBD2. The CDR3 runs to 14 residues. The J segment lost 11 bases and the V segment lost 4 bases, leaving 14 bases of the junction unmatched. CDR1 is SGDLS and CDR2 is YYNGEE in the germline V gene.

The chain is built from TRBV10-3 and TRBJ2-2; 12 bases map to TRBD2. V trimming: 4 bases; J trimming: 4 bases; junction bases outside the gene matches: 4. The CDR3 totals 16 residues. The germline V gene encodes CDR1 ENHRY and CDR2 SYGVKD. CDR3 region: CAISGLAGEVTGELFF. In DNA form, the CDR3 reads TGTGCCATCAGTGGACTAGCGGGGGAGGTCACCGGGGAGCTGTTTTTT.

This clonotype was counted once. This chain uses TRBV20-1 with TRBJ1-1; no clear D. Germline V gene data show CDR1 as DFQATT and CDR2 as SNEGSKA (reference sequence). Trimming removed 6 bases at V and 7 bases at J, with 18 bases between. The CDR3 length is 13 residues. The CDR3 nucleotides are TGCAGTGCATTAGGGATGGGAGCCGATGAAGCTTTCTTT. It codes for CSALGMGADEAFF.

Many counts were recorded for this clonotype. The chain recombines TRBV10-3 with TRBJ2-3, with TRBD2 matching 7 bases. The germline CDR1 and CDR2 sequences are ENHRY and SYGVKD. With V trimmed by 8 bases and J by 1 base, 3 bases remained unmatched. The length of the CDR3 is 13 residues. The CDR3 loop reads CAIAGVGTDTQYF. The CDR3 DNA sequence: TGTGCCATCGCGGGGGTCGGCACAGATACGCAGTATTTT.